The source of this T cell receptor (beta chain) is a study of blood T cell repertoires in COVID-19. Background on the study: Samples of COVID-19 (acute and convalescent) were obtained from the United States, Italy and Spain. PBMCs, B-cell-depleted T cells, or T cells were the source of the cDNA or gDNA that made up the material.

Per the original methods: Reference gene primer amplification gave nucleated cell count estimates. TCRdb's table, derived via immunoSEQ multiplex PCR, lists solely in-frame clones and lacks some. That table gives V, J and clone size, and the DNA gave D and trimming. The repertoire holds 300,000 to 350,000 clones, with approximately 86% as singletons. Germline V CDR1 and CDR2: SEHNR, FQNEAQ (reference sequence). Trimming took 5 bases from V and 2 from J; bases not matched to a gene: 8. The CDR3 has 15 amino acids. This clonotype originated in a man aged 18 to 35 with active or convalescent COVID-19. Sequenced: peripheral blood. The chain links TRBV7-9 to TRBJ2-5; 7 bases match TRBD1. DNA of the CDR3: TGTGCCAGCAGCCTAAGAGGACAGGAGCAAGAGACCCAGTACTTC. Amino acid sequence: CASSLRGQEQETQYF.